These T cell receptor beta chains were read from a single sample in a study of breast tumors, draining lymph nodes, adjacent tissues. TCRdb re-called the multiplex PCR reads through MiXCR, storing one row per CDR3 protein. The sample yields tens of thousands of distinct CDR3 sequences, approximately 60% seen once. Material: tumor-adjacent breast tissue. These receptors originate from a female donor with breast cancer. Some clones in this sample may be carry-over from other donors' samples. The CDR3 runs from the conserved cysteine through the conserved F or W. The D gene is left open where the match is weak. Size values are once, few and many counts, or a class for expanded clones, and some rows have none.

v_call	j_call	d_call	clone_size	cdr3_nt	cdr3_aa
TRBV10-2	TRBJ2-3	TRBD2	many	TGCGCCAGCAGCCGACTAGCGGGAGGGTCAGATACGCAGTATTTT	CASSRLAGGSDTQYF
TRBV20-1	TRBJ1-2	NA	NA	TGCAGTGCTAGTCGGGGGAATGGCTACACCTTC	CSASRGNGYTF
TRBV2	TRBJ2-3	TRBD2	NA	TGTGCCAGCAGGAGGGGCGGGAGTAGCACAGATACGCAGTATTTT	CASRRGGSSTDTQYF
TRBV7-2	TRBJ2-7	TRBD2	NA	TGTGCCAGCAGCTTAGAATGGGGGGGCGAGCAGTACTTC	CASSLEWGGEQYF
TRBV24-1	TRBJ1-6	NA	NA	TGTGCCACTGGACGGGACATTCTAAGGCCCCTCCACTTT	CATGRDILRPLHF
TRBV3-1	TRBJ2-3	TRBD2	many	TGTGCCAGCAGCCAAGGACTAGCGGGGGCCACAGATACGCAGTATTTT	CASSQGLAGATDTQYF
TRBV19	TRBJ2-3	TRBD2	NA	TGTGCCAGTAGTTTCGCCCGGCCGGGGGGGTACAATGAGCAGTATTTT	CASSFARPGGYNEQYF
TRBV29-1	TRBJ2-2	NA	NA	TGCAGCGTTGGGATGGGGCCCCCCGGGGAGCTGTTTTTT	CSVGMGPPGELFF
TRBV12-3/TRBV12-4	TRBJ2-7	TRBD1	few	TGTGCCAGCAGTTTCGCGGGACAGGGGTCCTACGAGCAGTACTTC	CASSFAGQGSYEQYF
TRBV25-1	TRBJ1-6	NA	NA	TGTGCCAGCAGTGTAAGAAATTCACCCCTCCACTTT	CASSVRNSPLHF
TRBV5-1	TRBJ1-3	TRBD1	NA	TGCGCCAGCAGCTCATTCGGACAGGAGAACTATGGCTACACCATATATTTT	CASSSFGQENYGYTIYF
TRBV6-6	TRBJ2-5	NA	many	TGTGCCAGCAGTCATATCCAGGCAGCTAAAGAGACCCAGTACTTC	CASSHIQAAKETQYF
TRBV4-3	TRBJ1-4	NA	medium-sized	TGCGCCAGCAGCCAAGATCAACGGACTAATGAAAAACTGTTTTTT	CASSQDQRTNEKLFF
TRBV5-1	TRBJ1-6	NA	many	TGCGCCAGCACCCCGGGGGGGGGGTACTCACCCCTCCACTTT	CASTPGGGYSPLHF
TRBV10-3	TRBJ2-1	TRBD1	many	TGTGCCATCAGGGGCCTGGACAGGGGGCTAGATGAGCAGTTCTTC	CAIRGLDRGLDEQFF
TRBV5-6	TRBJ2-3	TRBD1	many	TGTGCCAGCAGTCGGGACAGGGGGGCCACAGATACGCAGTATTTT	CASSRDRGATDTQYF
TRBV29-1	TRBJ1-2	NA	NA	TGCAGCGTTGAAGGACTAAACTATGGCTACACCTTC	CSVEGLNYGYTF
TRBV20-1	TRBJ2-5	TRBD2	NA	TGCAGTGCTAGGCTAGCGGGGGAAGAGACCCAGTACTTC	CSARLAGEETQYF
TRBV10-3	TRBJ1-2	NA	NA	TGTGCCATCACCCCCCAAAGGGATACTGGCTACACCTTC	CAITPQRDTGYTF
TRBV30	TRBJ2-2	NA	many	TGTGCCTGGACCCTATCCCGGACTAACGGGATCACCGGGGAGCTGTTTTTT	CAWTLSRTNGITGELFF
TRBV7-2	TRBJ1-3	TRBD1	NA	TGTGCCAGCAGCTTAGCGTTCCCACAGGGGGCTCAAGGAAACACCATATATTTT	CASSLAFPQGAQGNTIYF
TRBV7-8	TRBJ1-6	NA	medium-sized	TGTGCCAGCAGTCGAGAGTCTTATAATTCACCCCTCCACTTT	CASSRESYNSPLHF
TRBV10-2	TRBJ2-3	TRBD2	NA	TGCGCCAGCAGTGACCCACCCCGGACTAGCGGCACAGATACGCAGTATTTT	CASSDPPRTSGTDTQYF
TRBV6-5	TRBJ1-6	TRBD1	NA	TGTGCCAGCAGTTCCGGGACAGCTTCACCCCTCCACTTT	CASSSGTASPLHF
TRBV14	TRBJ2-7	TRBD1	NA	TGTGCCAGCAGCCAAGTGGGGGACAGAATATACGAGCAGTACTTC	CASSQVGDRIYEQYF
TRBV7-9	TRBJ2-3	TRBD1	NA	TGTGCCAGCAGCGAGTACAGGGGGACAGATACGCAGTATTTT	CASSEYRGTDTQYF
TRBV14	TRBJ1-2	TRBD1	many	TGTGCCAGCAGTTTTTCCGGGACAGGGAACTATGGCTACACCTTC	CASSFSGTGNYGYTF
TRBV7-9	TRBJ1-6	TRBD1	NA	TGTGCCAGCAGCTCATTAGATACAGGGGCAGAATCACCCCCCCACTTT	CASSSLDTGAESPPHF
TRBV27	TRBJ1-6	NA	once	TGTGCCAGCAGTTTAAACGGAAATAATTCACCCCTCCACTTT	CASSLNGNNSPLHF
TRBV4-3	TRBJ2-7	NA	NA	TGCGCCAGCAGCCAAGATATAGGGGCAAGGGGTTACGAGCAGTACTTC	CASSQDIGARGYEQYF
TRBV19	TRBJ1-6	NA	NA	TGTGCCAGTAGTATGTCCTATCGGGGCACTGGTAATTCACCCCTCCACTTT	CASSMSYRGTGNSPLHF
TRBV2	TRBJ1-6	TRBD1	NA	TGCGCCAGCAGTGATCGGGACAGGGGGCGCGGACCCCTCCACTTT	CASSDRDRGRGPLHF
TRBV20-1	TRBJ2-5	NA	many	TGCAGTGCTTCAGCACAAGAGACCCAGTCCTTC	CSASAQETQSF
TRBV9	TRBJ2-1	TRBD2	NA	TGTGCCAGCAGCTCGCGGACTAGCGTAAGCTCCTACAATGAGCAGTTCTTC	CASSSRTSVSSYNEQFF
TRBV9	TRBJ1-2	NA	NA	TGTGCCAGCAGCGCCGGGACTAGCGGGTACACCTTC	CASSAGTSGYTF
TRBV9	TRBJ2-3	NA	many	TGTGCCAGCAGCGTAGGTAGTGGGACTAGCACAGATACGCAGTATTTT	CASSVGSGTSTDTQYF
TRBV25-1	TRBJ1-2	TRBD1	once	TGTGCCAGCAGTGACTTCCCACAGGGGAGGCATGGCTACACCTTC	CASSDFPQGRHGYTF
TRBV2	TRBJ2-3	NA	NA	TGTGCCAGCAGTGAATTGTGGCAGAGCACAGATACGCAGTATTTT	CASSELWQSTDTQYF
TRBV5-1	TRBJ2-7	NA	medium-sized	TGCGCCAGCAGCTTGGGTGACTACGAGCAGTACTTC	CASSLGDYEQYF
TRBV5-6	TRBJ2-7	NA	medium-sized	TGTGCCAGCAGCTTAGGCCCCAGGGGGGGCTACGAGCAGTACTTC	CASSLGPRGGYEQYF
TRBV20-1	TRBJ1-5	NA	medium-sized	TGCAGTGCTAGGCGGTCGACAGAACAGCCCCAGCATTTT	CSARRSTEQPQHF
TRBV7-8	TRBJ1-3	NA	NA	TGTGCCAGCAGTTCAGGACAGAACTCTGGAAACACCATATATTTT	CASSSGQNSGNTIYF
TRBV5-6	TRBJ2-7	NA	medium-sized	TGTGCCAGCAGCACACCTGACAGGCCCTACGAGCAGTACTTC	CASSTPDRPYEQYF
TRBV29-1	TRBJ1-3	NA	NA	TGCAGCGTTTCCGATCGTACCATATATTTT	CSVSDRTIYF
TRBV19	TRBJ2-1	TRBD1	NA	TGTGCCAGTAGTACCCCCGGGACAGGGGGATCGAGGAATGAGCAGTTCTTC	CASSTPGTGGSRNEQFF
TRBV18	TRBJ2-1	NA	many	TGTGCCACCCGGGGAGCGGACAGCTCCTACAATGAGCAGTTCTTC	CATRGADSSYNEQFF
TRBV24-1	TRBJ2-3	NA	NA	TGTGCCACCAGTGATTTACGGGGCAGGGGCACAGATACGCAGTATTTT	CATSDLRGRGTDTQYF
TRBV10-1	TRBJ1-1	NA	NA	TGCGCCAGCGGCTGGGACAAGGTTACTGAAGCTTTCTTT	CASGWDKVTEAFF
TRBV29-1	TRBJ2-3	TRBD1	NA	TGCAGCGTTGAGCCAAGACAGGGGGCGAGAGATACGCAGTATTTT	CSVEPRQGARDTQYF
TRBV3-1	TRBJ1-4	NA	few	TGTGCCAGCAGCGGGACTAGCGGGGGGGCCGCCATGGGGGGGAATGAAAAACTGTTTTTT	CASSGTSGGAAMGGNEKLFF
TRBV28	TRBJ2-3	TRBD2	many	TGTGCCAGCAGTTTAGCGGGAGCTGGCGATACGCAGTATTTT	CASSLAGAGDTQYF
TRBV7-9	TRBJ2-1	TRBD2	NA	TGCGCCAGCAGCTTAGCGCCGGTGACTAGCCCCCATGAGCAGTTCTTC	CASSLAPVTSPHEQFF
TRBV5-1	TRBJ2-7	TRBD2	once	TGCGCCAGCAGCCTTAGCGGGAGGGCCGACGAGCAGTACTTC	CASSLSGRADEQYF
TRBV20-1	TRBJ2-7	TRBD1	NA	TGCAGTGCCCGGGACAGAGCCTACGAGCAGTACTTC	CSARDRAYEQYF
TRBV7-2	TRBJ1-2	TRBD1	NA	TGTGCCAGCAGCTTAGCCGGACAGGAGAACTATGGCTACACCTTC	CASSLAGQENYGYTF
TRBV20-1	TRBJ2-3	TRBD2	NA	TGCAGTGCTACGACCTTGACTAGCGTAAGCTCCTACAATGAGCAGTATTTT	CSATTLTSVSSYNEQYF
TRBV7-2	TRBJ2-3	TRBD2	NA	TGTGCCAGCCTTTTAGCGGGAAGCACAGATACGCAGTATTTT	CASLLAGSTDTQYF
TRBV10-2	TRBJ1-2	TRBD1	medium-sized	TGCGCCAGCGTGGGACAGGGGCTCTTCTATGGCTACACCTTC	CASVGQGLFYGYTF
TRBV12-3/TRBV12-4	TRBJ2-1	TRBD1	once	TGTGCCAGCAGCCCCCGAGGGACAGAAGAGCAGTTCTTC	CASSPRGTEEQFF